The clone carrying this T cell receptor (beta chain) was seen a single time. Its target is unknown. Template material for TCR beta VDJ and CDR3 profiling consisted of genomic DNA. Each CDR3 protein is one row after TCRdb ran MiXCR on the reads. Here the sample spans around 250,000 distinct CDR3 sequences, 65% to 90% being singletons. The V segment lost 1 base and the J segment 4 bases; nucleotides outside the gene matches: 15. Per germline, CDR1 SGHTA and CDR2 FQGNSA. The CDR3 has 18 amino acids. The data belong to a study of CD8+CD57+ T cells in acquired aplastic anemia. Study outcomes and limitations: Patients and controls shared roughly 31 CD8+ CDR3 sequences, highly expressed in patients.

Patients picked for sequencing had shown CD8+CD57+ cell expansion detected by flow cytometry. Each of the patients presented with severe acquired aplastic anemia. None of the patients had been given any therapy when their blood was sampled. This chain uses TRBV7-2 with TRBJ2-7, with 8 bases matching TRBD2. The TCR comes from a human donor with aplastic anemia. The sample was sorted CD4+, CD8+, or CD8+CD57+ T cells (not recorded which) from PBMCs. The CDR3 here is CASSLVVSGTESTYEQYV. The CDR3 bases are TGTGCCAGCAGCTTAGTAGTTAGCGGGACGGAAAGTACATACGAGCAGTACGTC.